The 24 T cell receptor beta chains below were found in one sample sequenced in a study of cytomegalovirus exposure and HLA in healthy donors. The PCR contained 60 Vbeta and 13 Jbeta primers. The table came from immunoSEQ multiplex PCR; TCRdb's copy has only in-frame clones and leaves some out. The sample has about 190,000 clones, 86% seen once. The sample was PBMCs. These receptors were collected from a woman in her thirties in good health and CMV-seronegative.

This CDR3 reads CASSPLPRGKEDTQYF. In nucleotides, the CDR3 is TGCGCCAGCAGCCCACTCCCGCGGGGGAAAGAGGATACGCAGTATTTT. The chain recombines TRBV5-1 with TRBJ2-3, with 7 bases lining up with TRBD2. From germline, CDR1 is SGHRS and CDR2 YFSETQ. Unmatched junction bases numbered 14, after V lost 4 bases and J lost 6 bases. The CDR3 is made up of 16 amino acids.

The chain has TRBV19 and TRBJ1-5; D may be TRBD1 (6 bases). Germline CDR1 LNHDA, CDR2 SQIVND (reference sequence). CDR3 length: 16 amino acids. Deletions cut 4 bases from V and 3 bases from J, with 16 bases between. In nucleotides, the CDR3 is TGTGCCAGTAGTACAGTGATGGACAGCCCCAATCAGCCCCAGCATTTT. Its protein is CASSTVMDSPNQPQHF.

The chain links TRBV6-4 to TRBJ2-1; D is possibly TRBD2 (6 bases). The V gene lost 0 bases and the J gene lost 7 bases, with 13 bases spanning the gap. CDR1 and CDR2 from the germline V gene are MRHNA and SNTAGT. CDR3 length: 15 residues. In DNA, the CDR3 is TGTGCCAGCAGTGACTCTGGGGGAGGTTCGAATGAGCAGTTCTTC. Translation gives CASSDSGGGSNEQFF.

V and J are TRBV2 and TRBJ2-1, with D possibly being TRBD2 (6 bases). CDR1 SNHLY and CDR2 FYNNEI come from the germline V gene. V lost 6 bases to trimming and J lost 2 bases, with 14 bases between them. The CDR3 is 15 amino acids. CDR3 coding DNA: TGTGCCAGCAGAGGGGAGTCTAGCGCCTACAATGAGCAGTTCTTC. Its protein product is CASRGESSAYNEQFF.

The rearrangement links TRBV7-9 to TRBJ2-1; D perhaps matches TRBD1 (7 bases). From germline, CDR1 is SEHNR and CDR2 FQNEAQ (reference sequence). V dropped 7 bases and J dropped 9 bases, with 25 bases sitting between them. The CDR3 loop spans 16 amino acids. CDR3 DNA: TGTGCCAGCACTCGTCTCAGGGGGGCTTACGCGAGTGAGCAGTTCTTC. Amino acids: CASTRLRGAYASEQFF.

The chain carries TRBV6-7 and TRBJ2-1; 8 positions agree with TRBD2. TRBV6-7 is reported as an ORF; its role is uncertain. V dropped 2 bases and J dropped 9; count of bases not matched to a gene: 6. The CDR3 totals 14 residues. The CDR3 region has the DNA TGTGCCAGCAGTTACAGATTAGCGGGGAGTGAGCAGTTCTTC. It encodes CASSYRLAGSEQFF.

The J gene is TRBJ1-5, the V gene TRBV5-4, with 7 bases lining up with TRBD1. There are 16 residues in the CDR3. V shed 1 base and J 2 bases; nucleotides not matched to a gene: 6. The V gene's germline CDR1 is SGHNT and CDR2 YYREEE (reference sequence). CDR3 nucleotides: TGTGCCAGCAGCTTGACAGGGGCGGGCGGCAATCAGCCCCAGCATTTT. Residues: CASSLTGAGGNQPQHF.

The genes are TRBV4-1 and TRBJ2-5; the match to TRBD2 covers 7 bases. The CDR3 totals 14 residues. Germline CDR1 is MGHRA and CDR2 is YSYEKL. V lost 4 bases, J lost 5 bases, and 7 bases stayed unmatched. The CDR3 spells CASSLGPGGETQYF. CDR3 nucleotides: TGCGCCAGCAGCCTAGGACCCGGGGGGGAGACCCAGTACTTC.

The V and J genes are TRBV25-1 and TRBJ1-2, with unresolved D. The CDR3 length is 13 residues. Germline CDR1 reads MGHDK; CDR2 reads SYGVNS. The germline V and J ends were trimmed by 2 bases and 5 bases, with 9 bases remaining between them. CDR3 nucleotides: TGTGCCAGCAGTGAACACAGAAGATATGGCTACACCTTC. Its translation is CASSEHRRYGYTF.

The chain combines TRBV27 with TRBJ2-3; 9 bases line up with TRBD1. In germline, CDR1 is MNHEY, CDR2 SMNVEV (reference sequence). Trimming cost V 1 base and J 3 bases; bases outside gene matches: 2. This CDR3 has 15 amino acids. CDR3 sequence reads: CASSLLGTGTDTQYF. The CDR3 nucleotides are TGTGCCAGCAGTTTATTGGGGACAGGGACAGATACGCAGTATTTT.

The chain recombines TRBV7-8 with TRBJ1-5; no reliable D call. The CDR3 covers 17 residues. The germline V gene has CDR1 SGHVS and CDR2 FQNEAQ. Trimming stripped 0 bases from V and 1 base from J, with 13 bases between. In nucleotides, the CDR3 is TGTGCCAGCAGCTTAGCCCGCATGGGCAGGAGCAATCAGCCCCAGCATTTT. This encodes CASSLARMGRSNQPQHF.

CDR3 DNA sequence: TGCAGCGTTGAAGGTGGGACAGAAGAGACCCAGTACTTC. Its translation: CSVEGGTEETQYF. The chain employs TRBV29-1 and TRBJ2-5; 7 nucleotides line up with TRBD1. CDR1 is SQVTM and CDR2 is ANQGSEA in the germline V gene. This CDR3 spans 13 amino acids. V was pared by 1 base and J by 3 bases, with 2 bases of the junction left unmatched. Full variable domain (missing parts from reference TRBV29-1 and TRBJ2-5): SAVISQKPSRDICQRGTSLTIQCQVDSQVTMMFWYRQQPGQSLTLIATANQGSEATYESGFVIDKFPISRPNLTFSTLTVSNMSPEDSSIYLCSVEGGTEETQYFGPGTRLLVL.

This CDR3 is CASSWTGTSADTQYF. The CDR3 DNA is TGTGCCAGCAGCTGGACCGGGACTAGCGCAGATACGCAGTATTTT. V is TRBV7-9 and J is TRBJ2-3; 10 positions match TRBD2. Germline trimming cut 4 bases from V and 4 bases from J; bases unmatched to any gene: 5. The length of the CDR3 is 15 residues. Germline V gives CDR1 SEHNR, CDR2 FQNEAQ (reference sequence).

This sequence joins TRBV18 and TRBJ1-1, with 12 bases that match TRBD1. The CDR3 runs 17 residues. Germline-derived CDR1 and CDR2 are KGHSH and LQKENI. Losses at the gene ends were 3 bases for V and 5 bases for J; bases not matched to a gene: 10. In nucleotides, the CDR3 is TGTGCCAGCTCACCTCCGGGACAGGGGGCTTTGGGGACTGAAGCTTTCTTT. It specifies CASSPPGQGALGTEAFF.

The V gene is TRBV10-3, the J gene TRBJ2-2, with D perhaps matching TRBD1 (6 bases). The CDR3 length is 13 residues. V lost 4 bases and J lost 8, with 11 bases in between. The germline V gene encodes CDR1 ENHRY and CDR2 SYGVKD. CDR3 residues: CAISAGEGGELFF. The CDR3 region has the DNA TGTGCCATCAGTGCAGGGGAAGGGGGGGAGCTGTTTTTT.

CDR3 nucleotides: TGTGCCAGCAGCTTAGATGTTCCAGGCCTGCAGTTCTTC. It specifies CASSLDVPGLQFF. The chain recombines TRBV11-2 with TRBJ2-1, with D unresolved. The length of the CDR3 is 13 residues. V shed 0 bases and J shed 12 bases, with 12 bases lying between them. Germline CDR1 SGHAT, CDR2 FQNNGV.

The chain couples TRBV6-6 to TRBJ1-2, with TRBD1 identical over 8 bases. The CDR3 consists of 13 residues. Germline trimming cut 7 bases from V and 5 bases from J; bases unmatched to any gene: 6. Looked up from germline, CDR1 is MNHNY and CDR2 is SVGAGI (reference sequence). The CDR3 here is CASNQGARYGYTF. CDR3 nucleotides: TGTGCCAGCAATCAGGGGGCGAGATATGGCTACACCTTC.

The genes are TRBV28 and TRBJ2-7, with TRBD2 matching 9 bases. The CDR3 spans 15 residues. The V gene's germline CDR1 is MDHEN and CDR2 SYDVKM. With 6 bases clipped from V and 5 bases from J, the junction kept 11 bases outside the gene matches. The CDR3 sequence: CASRVLSGRSHEQYF. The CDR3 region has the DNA TGTGCCAGCAGGGTCCTTAGCGGGAGATCCCACGAGCAGTACTTC. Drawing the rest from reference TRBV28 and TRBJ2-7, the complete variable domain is DVKVTQSSRYLVKRTGEKVFLECVQDMDHENMFWYRQDPGLGLRLIYFSYDVKMKEKGDIPEGYSVSREKKERFSLILESASTNQTSMYLCASRVLSGRSHEQYFGPGTRLTVT.

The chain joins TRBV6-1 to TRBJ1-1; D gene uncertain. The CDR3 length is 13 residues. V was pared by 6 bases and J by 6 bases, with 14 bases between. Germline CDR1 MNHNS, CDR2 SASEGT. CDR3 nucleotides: TGTGCCAGCAGCCGTCCCCAGTCCCCTGAAGCTTTCTTT. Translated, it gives CASSRPQSPEAFF.

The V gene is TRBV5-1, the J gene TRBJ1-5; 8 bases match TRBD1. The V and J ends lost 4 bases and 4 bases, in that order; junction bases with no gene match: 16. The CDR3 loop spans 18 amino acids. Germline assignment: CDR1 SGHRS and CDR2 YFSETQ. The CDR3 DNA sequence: TGCGCCAGCAGCACCGGTCAGTCTGGGACAGGACATAATCAGCCCCAGCATTTT. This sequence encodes CASSTGQSGTGHNQPQHF.

The CDR3 spells CASSYSPNYEQYF. Here the CDR3 DNA reads TGTGCCAGCAGTTACTCTCCGAACTACGAGCAGTACTTC. The chain joins TRBV6-5 to TRBJ2-5; D gene uncertain. The end of the DNA aligns better with TRBJ2-7, so the J call may be wrong. The CDR3 has 13 amino acids. Germline CDR1 reads MNHEY; CDR2 reads SVGAGI.

The CDR3 region is CASSLVTANYGYTF. CDR3 sequence (DNA): TGTGCCAGCAGCTTAGTGACAGCTAACTATGGCTACACCTTC. The chain is built from TRBV7-8 and TRBJ1-2, with D maybe TRBD1 (5 bases). Trimming took 1 base from V and 0 from J, leaving 6 bases between them. The CDR3 is made up of 14 amino acids. The germline CDR1 and CDR2 sequences are SGHVS and FQNEAQ.

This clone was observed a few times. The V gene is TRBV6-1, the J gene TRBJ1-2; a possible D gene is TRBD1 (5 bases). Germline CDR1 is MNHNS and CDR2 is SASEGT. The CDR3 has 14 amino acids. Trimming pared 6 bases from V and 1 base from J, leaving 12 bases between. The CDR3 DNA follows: TGTGCCAGCAGCCCGACAGAGAATAACTATGGCTACACCTTC. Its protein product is CASSPTENNYGYTF.

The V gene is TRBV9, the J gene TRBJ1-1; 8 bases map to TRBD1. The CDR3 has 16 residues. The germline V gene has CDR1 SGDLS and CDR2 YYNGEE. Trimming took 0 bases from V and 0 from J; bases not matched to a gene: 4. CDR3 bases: TGTGCCAGCAGCGTAGTGGCAGGGGGCTTGAACACTGAAGCTTTCTTT. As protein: CASSVVAGGLNTEAFF.